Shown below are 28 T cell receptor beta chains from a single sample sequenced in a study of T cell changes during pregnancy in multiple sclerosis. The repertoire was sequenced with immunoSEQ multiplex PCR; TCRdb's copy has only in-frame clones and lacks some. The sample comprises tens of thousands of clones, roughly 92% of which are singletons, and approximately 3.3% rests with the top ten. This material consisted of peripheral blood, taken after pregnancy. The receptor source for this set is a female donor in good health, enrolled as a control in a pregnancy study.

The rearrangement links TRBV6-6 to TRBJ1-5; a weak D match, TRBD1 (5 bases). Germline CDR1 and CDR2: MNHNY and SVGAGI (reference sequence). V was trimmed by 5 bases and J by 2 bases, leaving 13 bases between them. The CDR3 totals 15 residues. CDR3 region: CASSRQDKGNQPQHF. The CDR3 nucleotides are TGTGCCAGCAGTAGGCAGGACAAAGGCAATCAGCCCCAGCATTTT.

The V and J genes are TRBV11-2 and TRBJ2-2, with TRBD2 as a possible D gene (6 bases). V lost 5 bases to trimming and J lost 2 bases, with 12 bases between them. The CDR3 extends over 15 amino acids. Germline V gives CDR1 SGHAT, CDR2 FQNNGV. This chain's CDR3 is CASSPGTYNTGELFF. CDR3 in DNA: TGTGCCAGCAGCCCAGGGACTTACAACACCGGGGAGCTGTTTTTT. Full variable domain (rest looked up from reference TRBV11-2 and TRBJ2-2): EAGVAQSPRYKIIEKRQSVAFWCNPISGHATLYWYQQILGQGPKLLIQFQNNGVVDDSQLPKDRFSAERLKGVDSTLKIQPAKLEDSAVYLCASSPGTYNTGELFFGEGSRLTVL.

The CDR3 reads CASKGDSNTDTQYF. The CDR3 DNA is TGTGCCAGCAAGGGGGACAGCAACACAGATACGCAGTATTTT. The rearrangement joins TRBV2 to TRBJ2-3, with TRBD1 identical over 7 bases. This CDR3 has 14 amino acids. V shed 7 bases and J 2 bases; nucleotides not matched to a gene: 6. Germline V gene data show CDR1 as SNHLY and CDR2 as FYNNEI.

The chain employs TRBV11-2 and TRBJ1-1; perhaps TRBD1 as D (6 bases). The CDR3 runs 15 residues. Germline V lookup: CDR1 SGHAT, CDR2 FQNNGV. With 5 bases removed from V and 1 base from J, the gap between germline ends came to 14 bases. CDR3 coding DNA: TGTGCCAGCAGCAAGGGGGACCACAGGAACACTGAAGCTTTCTTT. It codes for CASSKGDHRNTEAFF.

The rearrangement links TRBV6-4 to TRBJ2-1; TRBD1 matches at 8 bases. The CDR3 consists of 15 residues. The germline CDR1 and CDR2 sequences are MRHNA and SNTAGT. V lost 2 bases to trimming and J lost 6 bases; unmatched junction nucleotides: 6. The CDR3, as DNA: TGTGCCAGCAGTGACACAGGGGGTGAGAGCAATGAGCAGTTCTTC. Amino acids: CASSDTGGESNEQFF.

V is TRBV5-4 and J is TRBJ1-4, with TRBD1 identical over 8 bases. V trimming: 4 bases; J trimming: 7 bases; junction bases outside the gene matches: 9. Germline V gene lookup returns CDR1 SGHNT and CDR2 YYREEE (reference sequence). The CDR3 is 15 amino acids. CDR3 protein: CASSTKTGDFEKLFF. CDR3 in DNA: TGTGCCAGCAGCACTAAGACAGGGGACTTTGAAAAACTGTTTTTT.

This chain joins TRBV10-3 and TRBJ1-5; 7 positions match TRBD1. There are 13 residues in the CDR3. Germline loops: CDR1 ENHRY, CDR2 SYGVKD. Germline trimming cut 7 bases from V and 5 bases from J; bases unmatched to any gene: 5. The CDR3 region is CAITNDRDQPQHF. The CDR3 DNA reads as TGTGCCATCACTAACGACAGGGATCAGCCCCAGCATTTT.

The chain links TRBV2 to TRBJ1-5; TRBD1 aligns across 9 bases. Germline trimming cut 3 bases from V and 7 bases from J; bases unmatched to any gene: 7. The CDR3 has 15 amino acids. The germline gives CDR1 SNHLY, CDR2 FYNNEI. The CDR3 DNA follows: TGTGCCAGCAGTGAGGGACAGGGCTTAAAACAGCCCCAGCATTTT. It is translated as CASSEGQGLKQPQHF.

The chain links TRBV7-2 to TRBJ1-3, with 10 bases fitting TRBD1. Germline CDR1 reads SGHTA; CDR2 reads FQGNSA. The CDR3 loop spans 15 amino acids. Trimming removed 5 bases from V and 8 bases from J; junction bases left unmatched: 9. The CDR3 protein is CASSLSGTGVDTIYF. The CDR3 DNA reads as TGTGCCAGCAGCCTGTCCGGGACAGGGGTAGACACCATATATTTT.

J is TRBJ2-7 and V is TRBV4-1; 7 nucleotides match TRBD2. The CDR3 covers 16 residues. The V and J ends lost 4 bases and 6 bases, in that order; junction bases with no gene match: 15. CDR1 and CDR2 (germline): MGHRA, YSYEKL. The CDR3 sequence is CASSPGGGTTNSEQYF. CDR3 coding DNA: TGCGCCAGCAGCCCCGGCGGAGGGACTACGAATTCCGAGCAGTACTTC.

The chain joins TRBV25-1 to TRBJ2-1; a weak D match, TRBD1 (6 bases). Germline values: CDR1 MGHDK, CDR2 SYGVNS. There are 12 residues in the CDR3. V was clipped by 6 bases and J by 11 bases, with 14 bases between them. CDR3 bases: TGTGCCAGCAGCCCTACAGGGCCACAGCAGTTCTTC. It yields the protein CASSPTGPQQFF.

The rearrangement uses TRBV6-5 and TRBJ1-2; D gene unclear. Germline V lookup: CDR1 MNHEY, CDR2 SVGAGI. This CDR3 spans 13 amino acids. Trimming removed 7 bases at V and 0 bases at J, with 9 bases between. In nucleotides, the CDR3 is TGTGCCAGCAACAGCCGTACTAACTATGGCTACACCTTC. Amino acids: CASNSRTNYGYTF.

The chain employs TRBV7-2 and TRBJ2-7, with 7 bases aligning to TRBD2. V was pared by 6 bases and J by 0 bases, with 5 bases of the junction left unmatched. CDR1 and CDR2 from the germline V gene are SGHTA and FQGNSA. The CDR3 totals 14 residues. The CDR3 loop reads CASSPTSASYEQYF. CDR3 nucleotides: TGTGCCAGCAGTCCTACTAGCGCCTCCTACGAGCAGTACTTC. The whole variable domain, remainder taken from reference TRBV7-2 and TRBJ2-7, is GAGVSQSPSNKVTEKGKDVELRCDPISGHTALYWYRQSLGQGLEFLIYFQGNSAPDKSGLPSDRFSAERTGGSVSTLTIQRTQQEDSAVYLCASSPTSASYEQYFGPGTRLTVT.

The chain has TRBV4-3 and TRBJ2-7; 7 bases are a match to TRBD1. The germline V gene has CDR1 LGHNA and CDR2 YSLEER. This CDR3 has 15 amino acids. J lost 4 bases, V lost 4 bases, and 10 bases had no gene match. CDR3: CASSLGPGQHYEQYF. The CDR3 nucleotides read TGCGCCAGCAGCCTCGGACCGGGACAGCATTACGAGCAGTACTTC.

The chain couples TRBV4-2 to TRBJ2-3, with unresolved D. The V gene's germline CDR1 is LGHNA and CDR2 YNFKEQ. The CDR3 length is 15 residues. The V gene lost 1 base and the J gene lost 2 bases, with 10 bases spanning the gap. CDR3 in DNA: TGTGCCAGCAGCCAAGGTATACAGCTCACAGATACGCAGTATTTT. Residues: CASSQGIQLTDTQYF.

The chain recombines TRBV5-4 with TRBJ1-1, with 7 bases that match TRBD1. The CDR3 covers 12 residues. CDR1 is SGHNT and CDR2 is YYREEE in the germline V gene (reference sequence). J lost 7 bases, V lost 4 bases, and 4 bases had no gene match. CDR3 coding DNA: TGTGCCAGCAGCCGGGACAGCCGTGAAGCTTTCTTT. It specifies CASSRDSREAFF.

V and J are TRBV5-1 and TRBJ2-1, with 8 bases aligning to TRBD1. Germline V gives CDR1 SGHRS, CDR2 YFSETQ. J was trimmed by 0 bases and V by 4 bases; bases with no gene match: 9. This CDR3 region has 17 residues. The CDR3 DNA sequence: TGCGCCAGCAGCCGACAGGGGACTTTGAGCTCCTACAATGAGCAGTTCTTC. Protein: CASSRQGTLSSYNEQFF.

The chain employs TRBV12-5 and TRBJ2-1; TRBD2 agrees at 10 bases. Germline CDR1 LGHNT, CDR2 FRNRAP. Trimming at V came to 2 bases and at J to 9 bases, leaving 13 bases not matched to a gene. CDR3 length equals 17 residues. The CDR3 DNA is TGTGCTAGTGGTTTGATCTCCTCCACGACTAGCGGGTTTGAGCAGTTCTTC. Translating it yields CASGLISSTTSGFEQFF.

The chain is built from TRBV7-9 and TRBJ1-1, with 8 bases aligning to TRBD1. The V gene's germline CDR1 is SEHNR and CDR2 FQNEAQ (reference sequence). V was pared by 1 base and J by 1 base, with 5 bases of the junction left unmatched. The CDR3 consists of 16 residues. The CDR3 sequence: CASSLDAGGANTEAFF. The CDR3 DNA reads TGTGCCAGCAGCTTAGATGCAGGGGGCGCGAACACTGAAGCTTTCTTT. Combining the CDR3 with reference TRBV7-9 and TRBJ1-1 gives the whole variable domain DTGVSQNPRHKITKRGQNVTFRCDPISEHNRLYWYRQTLGQGPEFLTYFQNEAQLEKSRLLSDRFSAERPKGSFSTLEIQRTEQGDSAMYLCASSLDAGGANTEAFFGQGTRLTVV.

The DNA for the CDR3 is TGCGCCAGCAGCTTGGGGGGAGGGACAGGGTCCTACGAGCAGTACTTC. It specifies CASSLGGGTGSYEQYF. The chain employs TRBV5-1 and TRBJ2-7; 9 nucleotides match TRBD1. This CDR3 is 16 amino acids long. Germline loops: CDR1 SGHRS, CDR2 YFSETQ. Losses at the gene ends were 0 bases for V and 1 base for J; bases not matched to a gene: 5.

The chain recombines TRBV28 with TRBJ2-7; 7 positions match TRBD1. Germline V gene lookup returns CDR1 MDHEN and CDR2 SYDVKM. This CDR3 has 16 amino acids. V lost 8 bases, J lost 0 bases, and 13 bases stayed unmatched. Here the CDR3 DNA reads TGTGCCAGCGGACCCGGGACAGAGTCTAACTCCTACGAGCAGTACTTC. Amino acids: CASGPGTESNSYEQYF.

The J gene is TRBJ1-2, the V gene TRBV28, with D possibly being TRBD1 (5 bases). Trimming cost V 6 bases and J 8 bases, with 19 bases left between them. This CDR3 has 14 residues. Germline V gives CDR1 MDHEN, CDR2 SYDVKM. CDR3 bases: TGTGCCAGCAGACCCGCAGGACATCTAAGAGGCTACACCTTC. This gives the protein CASRPAGHLRGYTF.

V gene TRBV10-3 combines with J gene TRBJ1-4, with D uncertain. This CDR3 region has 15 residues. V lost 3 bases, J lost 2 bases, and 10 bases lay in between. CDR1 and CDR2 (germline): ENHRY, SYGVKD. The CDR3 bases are TGTGCCATCAGTGAATTGGCAGATACTAATGAAAAACTGTTTTTT. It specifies CAISELADTNEKLFF.

Here the CDR3 DNA reads TGTGCCAGCGCTGAGCGGGGAGTGGATACGCAGTATTTT. It translates to CASAERGVDTQYF. The chain employs TRBV9 and TRBJ2-3; 7 bases line up with TRBD2. This CDR3 region has 13 residues. The V gene's germline CDR1 is SGDLS and CDR2 YYNGEE. V lost 7 bases to trimming and J lost 6 bases; unmatched junction nucleotides: 8. The whole variable domain, filled in from reference TRBV9 and TRBJ2-3, reads DSGVTQTPKHLITATGQRVTLRCSPRSGDLSVYWYQQSLDQGLQFLIQYYNGEERAKGNILERFSAQQFPDLHSELNLSSLELGDSALYFCASAERGVDTQYFGPGTRLTVL.

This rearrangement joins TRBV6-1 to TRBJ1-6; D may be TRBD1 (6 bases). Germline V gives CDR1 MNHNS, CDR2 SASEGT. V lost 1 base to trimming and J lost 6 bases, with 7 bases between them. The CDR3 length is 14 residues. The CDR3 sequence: CASSEGGGNSPLHF. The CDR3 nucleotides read TGTGCCAGCAGTGAAGGAGGGGGTAATTCACCCCTCCACTTT.

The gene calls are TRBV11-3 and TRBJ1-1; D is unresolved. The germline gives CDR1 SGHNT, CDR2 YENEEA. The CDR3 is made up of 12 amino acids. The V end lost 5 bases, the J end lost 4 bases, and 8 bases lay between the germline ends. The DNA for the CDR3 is TGTGCCAGCAGCGCAGTTGGCACTGAAGCTTTCTTT. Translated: CASSAVGTEAFF.

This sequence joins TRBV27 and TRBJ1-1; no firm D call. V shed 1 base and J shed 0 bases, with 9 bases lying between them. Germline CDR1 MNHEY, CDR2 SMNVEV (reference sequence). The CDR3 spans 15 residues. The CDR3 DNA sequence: TGTGCCAGCAGTTTATTGACGAGGATGAACACTGAAGCTTTCTTT. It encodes CASSLLTRMNTEAFF.

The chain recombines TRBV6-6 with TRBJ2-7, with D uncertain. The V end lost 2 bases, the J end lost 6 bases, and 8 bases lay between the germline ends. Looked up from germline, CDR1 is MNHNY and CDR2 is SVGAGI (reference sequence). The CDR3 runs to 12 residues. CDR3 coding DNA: TGTGCCAGCAGTTACCCCTCGGGCGAGCAGTACTTC. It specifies CASSYPSGEQYF.